The 7 T cell receptor beta chains presented below share a single source sample, sequenced in a study of shared clonotypes between healthy human individuals. The protocol was immunoSEQ multiplex PCR, while the TCRdb copy is restricted to in-frame clones and leaves out a portion. The repertoire holds 550,000 to 650,000 clones, with about 96% as singletons. Selected positively for CCR7 and CD45RO-negative, naive CD8 cells excluded terminally differentiated effector memory CD45RA+ cells. The material sequenced was naive CD8+ T cells sorted from blood. These receptors all stem from a woman in her thirties in good health.

The chain uses TRBV4-1 and TRBJ1-1; 7 bases align to TRBD1. Unmatched junction bases numbered 6, after V lost 5 bases and J lost 6 bases. Germline CDR1 is MGHRA and CDR2 is YSYEKL. The CDR3 is 13 amino acids. CDR3 residues: CASSLAGGSEAFF. The CDR3 DNA reads TGCGCCAGCAGCTTGGCAGGGGGGTCTGAAGCTTTCTTT.

This chain links TRBV2 with TRBJ2-7; no reliable D call. V lost 9 bases and J lost 0, with 18 bases in between. Germline assignment: CDR1 SNHLY and CDR2 FYNNEI. CDR3 size: 15 residues. CDR3 in amino acids: CARGKNSRSSYEQYF. DNA for the CDR3: TGTGCCAGAGGCAAGAACAGTAGGAGCTCCTACGAGCAGTACTTC.

The genes are TRBV11-2 and TRBJ2-2; TRBD2 agrees at 9 bases. Germline assignment: CDR1 SGHAT and CDR2 FQNNGV. This CDR3 is 16 amino acids long. Trimming at V came to 4 bases and at J to 0 bases, leaving 3 bases not matched to a gene. CDR3 bases: TGTGCCAGCAGCTCGCCTAGCGGGGCGAACACCGGGGAGCTGTTTTTT. This codes for CASSSPSGANTGELFF.

This chain connects TRBV5-1 to TRBJ2-1; 8 bases agree with TRBD1. The CDR3 is 14 amino acids. With V trimmed by 0 bases and J by 6 bases, 2 bases remained unmatched. CDR1 and CDR2 from the germline V gene are SGHRS and YFSETQ. DNA of the CDR3: TGCGCCAGCAGCTTGGGGACAGGGCTCAATGAGCAGTTCTTC. This codes for CASSLGTGLNEQFF.

The genes are TRBV7-6 and TRBJ2-1; D is possibly TRBD2 (6 bases). This CDR3 has 18 amino acids. V was trimmed by 0 bases and J by 7 bases, leaving 22 bases between them. Germline V gives CDR1 SGHVS, CDR2 FNYEAQ. CDR3 DNA sequence: TGTGCCAGCAGCTTAGCGCGGGGTAGCGACTCCCCTTGGAATGAGCAGTTCTTC. This gives the protein CASSLARGSDSPWNEQFF.

The chain links TRBV13 to TRBJ2-7, with TRBD1 matching over 7 bases. The CDR3 has 14 residues. Unmatched junction bases numbered 3, after V lost 4 bases and J lost 0 bases. The germline gives CDR1 PRHDT, CDR2 FYEKMQ (reference sequence). This CDR3 is CASSSGQVSYEQYF. The CDR3, as DNA: TGTGCCAGCAGCTCCGGACAGGTCTCCTACGAGCAGTACTTC.

The table lists this clone with a few counts. The J gene is TRBJ1-1, the V gene TRBV29-1; possible D gene TRBD1, 5 bases. The CDR3 consists of 13 residues. The V end lost 6 bases, the J end lost 4 bases, and 15 bases lay between the germline ends. Germline CDR1 reads SQVTM; CDR2 reads ANQGSEA. CDR3 protein: CSVPGPWGTEAFF. The CDR3 nucleotides read TGCAGCGTGCCGGGGCCTTGGGGCACTGAAGCTTTCTTT. The full variable domain, with the rest looked up from reference TRBV29-1 and TRBJ1-1, is SAVISQKPSRDICQRGTSLTIQCQVDSQVTMMFWYRQQPGQSLTLIATANQGSEATYESGFVIDKFPISRPNLTFSTLTVSNMSPEDSSIYLCSVPGPWGTEAFFGQGTRLTVV.